This passage covers 15 T cell receptor beta chains from one sample sequenced in a study of tumor-infiltrating lymphocytes in primary liver carcinoma. cDNA specific to TCR beta was made from around 470 ng of total RNA, with a constant-region primer employed for priming. Library construction for TCR beta comprised three nested multiplex PCR rounds performed with slightly modified ARM-PCR. A C-beta reverse primer was combined with TRBV1-TRBV30 forward primers in the first two PCR rounds, and each round had 9 to 10 cycles. TCRdb independently ran MiXCR on the multiplex PCR reads; one entry per CDR3 protein. The sample holds 100,000 to 150,000 distinct CDR3 sequences, around 64% seen once. From about 20-30 mg of unsorted bulk tissue, DNA and RNA were co-extracted together. Sequenced input: liver tumor tissue from sampling region 3. Subset in this sample: tumor region T3, left-lateral pole. The receptor set was obtained from a woman aged 60-75 years with primary liver carcinoma and hepatitis B virus infection.

Concerning this clonotype itself: The junction and the germline gene differ at one end; a read error may be behind it. The DNA of the CDR3 is TGCGCCAGCAGCCGCAGACATGGTGGGGACGCTAGCAATCAGCCTCAGCATTTT. Its protein is CASSRRHGGDASNQPQHF. This chain links TRBV4-1 with TRBJ1-5; a weak D match, TRBD1 (5 bases). This CDR3 comprises 18 residues. Germline CDR1 MGHRA, CDR2 YSYEKL.

This chain links TRBV6-1 with TRBJ2-4; D uncertain. Germline loops: CDR1 MNHNS, CDR2 SASEGT. The CDR3 is made up of 11 amino acids. V lost 4 bases and J lost 8, with 6 bases in between. CDR3 nucleotide sequence: TGTGCCAGCAGTGTCCTTGACATTCAGTACTTC. Amino acids: CASSVLDIQYF.

This clonotype was observed many times. This chain uses TRBV30 with TRBJ1-2, with 8 bases matching TRBD1. The V and J ends lost 5 bases and 6 bases, in that order; junction bases with no gene match: 5. The germline V gene has CDR1 GTSNPN and CDR2 SVGIG (reference sequence). This CDR3 spans 12 amino acids. The chain's CDR3 is CAWGQGWDGYTF. The DNA of the CDR3 is TGTGCCTGGGGACAGGGATGGGATGGCTACACCTTC. Variable domain in full (rest from reference TRBV30 and TRBJ1-2): SQTIHQWPATLVQPVGSPLSLECTVEGTSNPNLYWYRQAAGRGLQLLFYSVGIGQISSEVPQNLSASRPQDRQFILSSKKLLLSDSGFYLCAWGQGWDGYTFGSGTRLTVV.

As concerns this clonotype: The junction shows a germline mismatch at one end, possibly a read error. The V call is TRBV11-2, the J call TRBJ2-2; possibly TRBD2 for D (5 bases). Germline lookup yields CDR1 SGHAT and CDR2 FQNNGV. The CDR3 is 13 amino acids. The CDR3: CASSLYRTGELFF. CDR3 bases: TGTGCCAGTAGCTTATATAGGACTGGGGAACTGTTTTTT.

The genes are TRBV4-1 and TRBJ2-3; no reliable D call. CDR1 is MGHRA and CDR2 is YSYEKL in the germline V gene. The CDR3 is 11 amino acids. The CDR3 reads CNSSSRDTQYF. CDR3 nucleotides: TGCAACAGCAGCTCTCGGGATACGCAGTATTTT.

This clonotype has at least ten counts. V and J are TRBV10-3 and TRBJ1-5; 8 nucleotides line up with TRBD1. From germline, CDR1 is ENHRY and CDR2 SYGVKD. V lost 4 bases to trimming and J lost 2 bases; unmatched junction nucleotides: 4. This CDR3 spans 15 amino acids. This CDR3 is CAISGTGKGNQPQHF. The DNA of the CDR3 is TGTGCCATCAGTGGGACAGGGAAAGGCAATCAGCCCCAGCATTTT.

Notes on this clonotype: The junction and the germline gene differ at one end; a read error may be behind it. J is TRBJ2-3 and V is TRBV11-2, with D possibly being TRBD2 (6 bases). Germline V lookup: CDR1 SGHAT, CDR2 FQNNGV. The CDR3 covers 16 residues. The DNA for the CDR3 is TGTGTCAGCGGATCGCAGGGACTCCTACGCACGGATACACTGTATTTT. Residues: CVSGSQGLLRTDTLYF. Together with reference TRBV11-2 and TRBJ2-3, the CDR3 gives the full variable domain: EAGVAQSPRYKIIEKRQSVAFWCNPISGHATLYWYQQILGQGPKLLIQFQNNGVVDDSQLPKDRFSAERLKGVDSTLKIQPAKLEDSAVYLCVSGSQGLLRTDTLYFGPGTRLTVL.

The chain employs TRBV6-1 and TRBJ2-1, with TRBD2 matching over 9 bases. With V trimmed by 6 bases and J by 9 bases, 12 bases remained unmatched. This CDR3 has 15 residues. In germline, CDR1 is MNHNS, CDR2 SASEGT. The CDR3 loop reads CASRGVSGREGEQFF. CDR3 nucleotides: TGTGCCAGCAGGGGGGTTAGCGGGAGAGAAGGTGAGCAGTTCTTC.

With respect to this clonotype: The junction differs from germline at one of its ends, possibly a read error. This chain links TRBV11-2 with TRBJ1-2; D unclear. The CDR3 totals 14 residues. Germline V CDR1 and CDR2: SGHAT, FQNNGV. CDR3 sequence reads: CVSSLDLVGSYYTF. CDR3 DNA: TGTGTCAGCAGCTTAGATCTAGTAGGTTCATACTACACCTTC.

The V gene is TRBV5-1, the J gene TRBJ2-2; 8 bases fit TRBD2. V dropped 2 bases and J dropped 2; count of bases not matched to a gene: 5. Germline loops: CDR1 SGHRS, CDR2 YFSETQ. The CDR3 length is 16 residues. The CDR3 reads CASSFTSGLNTGELFF. Written as DNA, the CDR3 is TGCGCCAGCAGCTTTACTAGCGGACTAAACACCGGGGAGCTGTTTTTT. The full variable domain, completed using reference TRBV5-1 and TRBJ2-2, is KAGVTQTPRYLIKTRGQQVTLSCSPISGHRSVSWYQQTPGQGLQFLFEYFSETQRNKGNFPGRFSGRQFSNSRSEMNVSTLELGDSALYLCASSFTSGLNTGELFFGEGSRLTVL.

In regard to this clonotype: A much larger clone sits a single nucleotide away, making a read error possible. Lacking the conserved final phenylalanine or tryptophan, this CDR3 likely reflects a read error. This chain connects TRBV28 to TRBJ2-1; 9 bases line up with TRBD2. Looked up from germline, CDR1 is MDHEN and CDR2 is SYDVKM. This CDR3 is 17 amino acids long. The V and J ends lost 5 bases and 6 bases, in that order; junction bases with no gene match: 14. The CDR3 protein is CASSPMGGGRGSNEQFL. The CDR3 bases are TGTGCCAGCAGTCCGATGGGGGGCGGGAGGGGTAGCAATGAGCAGTTCCTC.

In its sample, this clonotype was seen many times. The gene calls are TRBV29-1 and TRBJ1-2, with TRBD1 matching 7 bases. J was trimmed by 8 bases and V by 4 bases; bases with no gene match: 13. This CDR3 has 14 amino acids. The V gene's germline CDR1 is SQVTM and CDR2 ANQGSEA. CDR3 in DNA: TGCAGCGTTGGAGGGAACACAGGGGATCGCGGCTACACCTTC. Protein product: CSVGGNTGDRGYTF. Together with reference TRBV29-1 and TRBJ1-2, the CDR3 gives the full variable domain: SAVISQKPSRDICQRGTSLTIQCQVDSQVTMMFWYRQQPGQSLTLIATANQGSEATYESGFVIDKFPISRPNLTFSTLTVSNMSPEDSSIYLCSVGGNTGDRGYTFGSGTRLTVV.

Regarding this clonotype: The junction differs from germline at one of its ends, possibly a read error. This chain uses TRBV11-1 with TRBJ2-5; no clear D gene. Germline loops: CDR1 SGHAT, CDR2 FQDESV (reference sequence). The CDR3 runs 16 residues. For the CDR3, the DNA is TGTGCCAGCAGCTTTCTCGGCCCTGAACCTCATGAGACACAGTACTTC. This codes for CASSFLGPEPHETQYF.

A note on this clonotype: A junction end diverges from the germline sequence, so it may reflect a read error. This rearrangement joins TRBV11-2 to TRBJ1-2; tentatively, D is TRBD1 (6 bases). This CDR3 contains 15 residues. Germline values: CDR1 SGHAT, CDR2 FQNNGV. CDR3 region: CACSPHMGHSYGYTF. DNA for the CDR3: TGCGCCTGCAGCCCCCACATGGGACACAGCTATGGCTACACCTTC.

A word on this clonotype: Its ends do not fully match the called genes, so a read error is possible. The rearrangement joins TRBV11-2 to TRBJ2-6; D perhaps matches TRBD1 (6 bases). The CDR3 runs 15 residues. From germline, CDR1 is SGHAT and CDR2 FQNNGV. This chain's CDR3 is CASTLAGDGANVPTF. CDR3 bases: TGTGCCAGCACCTTGGCAGGGGATGGGGCCAACGTCCCGACTTTC.